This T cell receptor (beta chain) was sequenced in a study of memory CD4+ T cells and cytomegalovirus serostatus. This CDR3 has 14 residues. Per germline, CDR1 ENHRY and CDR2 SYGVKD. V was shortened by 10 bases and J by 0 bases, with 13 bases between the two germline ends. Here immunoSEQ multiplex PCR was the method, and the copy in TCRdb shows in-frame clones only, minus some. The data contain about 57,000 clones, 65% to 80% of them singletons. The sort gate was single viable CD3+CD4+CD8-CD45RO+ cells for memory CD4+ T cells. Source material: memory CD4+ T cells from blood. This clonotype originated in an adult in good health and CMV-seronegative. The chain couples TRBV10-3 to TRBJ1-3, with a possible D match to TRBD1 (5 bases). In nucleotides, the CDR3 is TGTGCCACCGCCGGGGGTAACTCTGGAAACACCATATATTTT. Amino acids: CATAGGNSGNTIYF.